Listed here are 3 T cell receptor beta chains from one sample, sequenced in a study of blood T cell repertoires in COVID-19. This table comes from immunoSEQ multiplex PCR, and its TCRdb copy is limited to in-frame clones, with some not included. The sample records over 450,000 clones, roughly nine tenths being singletons. The sample taken for sequencing was peripheral blood. The receptors here all came from a woman in her 50s with COVID-19, enrolled during active disease.

The rearrangement links TRBV19 to TRBJ2-7; 12 nucleotides match TRBD1. Unmatched junction bases numbered 8, after V lost 4 bases and J lost 7 bases. This CDR3 is built from 15 residues. Germline values: CDR1 LNHDA, CDR2 SQIVND (reference sequence). For the CDR3, the DNA is TGTGCCAGTAGTACGAAGGGACAGGGGGCTTATGAGCAGTACTTC. It specifies CASSTKGQGAYEQYF.

The genes are TRBV5-4 and TRBJ1-2, with D unclear. This CDR3 has 12 amino acids. V shed 6 bases and J shed 4 bases, with 10 bases lying between them. In germline, CDR1 is SGHNT, CDR2 YYREEE (reference sequence). The DNA for the CDR3 is TGTGCCAGCACCACAGATTTCTATGGCTACACCTTC. Protein product: CASTTDFYGYTF.

J is TRBJ1-1 and V is TRBV21-1; the table's D call, TRBD1, was not checked against the DNA. TRBV21-1 is tagged as a pseudogene. CDR3 size: 19 residues. DNA of the CDR3: TGTGCCAGCAGCAAAGAGGTTCGACAGAAATTAAATGTGGGCACTGAAGCTTTCTTT. Translated: CASSKEVRQKLNVGTEAFF.